These 18 T cell receptor beta chains came from one sample sequenced in a study of cytomegalovirus exposure and HLA in healthy donors. Profiled with immunoSEQ multiplex PCR; TCRdb holds only in-frame clones, not every one. The data hold about 190,000 clones, with 86% observed a single time. Sequenced: PBMCs. These receptors originate from a woman younger than 35 in good health and CMV-seronegative.

This clone came up once. The chain uses TRBV2 and TRBJ2-3; no clear D gene. The CDR3 is made up of 14 amino acids. With 6 bases removed from V and 0 bases from J, the gap between germline ends came to 10 bases. The germline V gene encodes CDR1 SNHLY and CDR2 FYNNEI. In DNA, the CDR3 is TGTGCCAGCAGACCACTGACTAGCACAGATACGCAGTATTTT. Its translation is CASRPLTSTDTQYF.

The chain joins TRBV21-1 to TRBJ1-2; the listed D gene, TRBD1, was not tested against the DNA. TRBV21-1 is an annotated pseudogene. The CDR3 covers 15 residues. The CDR3 protein is CASSKVTGGFYGYTF. CDR3 bases: TGTGCCAGCAGCAAAGTCACAGGGGGCTTCTATGGCTACACCTTC.

This clone turned up a few times. The rearrangement uses TRBV18 and TRBJ2-1; TRBD1 is a possible D gene (6 bases). The V end was cut by 6 bases, the J end by 4 bases, with 13 bases between. This CDR3 has 14 residues. CDR1 KGHSH and CDR2 LQKENI come from the germline V gene. In DNA form, the CDR3 reads TGTGCCAGCTCCCGACGGACAGAATACAATGAGCAGTTCTTC. Its protein product is CASSRRTEYNEQFF.

V is TRBV9 and J is TRBJ1-5, with 9 bases that match TRBD1. The ends lost 4 bases at V and 4 bases at J; junction bases unmatched: 6. From germline, CDR1 is SGDLS and CDR2 YYNGEE. The CDR3 consists of 15 residues. CDR3 loop: CASSRGQGGNQPQHF. The DNA for the CDR3 is TGTGCCAGCAGCCGGGGACAGGGAGGGAATCAGCCCCAGCATTTT. The complete variable domain, with remaining parts taken from reference TRBV9 and TRBJ1-5, reads DSGVTQTPKHLITATGQRVTLRCSPRSGDLSVYWYQQSLDQGLQFLIQYYNGEERAKGNILERFSAQQFPDLHSELNLSSLELGDSALYFCASSRGQGGNQPQHFGDGTRLSIL.

The chain employs TRBV5-1 and TRBJ2-5, with D possibly being TRBD2 (5 bases). The CDR3 consists of 14 residues. V was pared by 2 bases and J by 2 bases, with 10 bases between. Germline V gene lookup returns CDR1 SGHRS and CDR2 YFSETQ. The CDR3, as DNA: TGCGCCAGCAGCTTCGACTATCTACAAGAGACCCAGTACTTC. Protein sequence: CASSFDYLQETQYF.

The rearrangement uses TRBV7-9 and TRBJ1-2; D call uncertain. Germline V gene lookup returns CDR1 SEHNR and CDR2 FQNEAQ (reference sequence). V shed 1 base and J shed 5 bases, with 8 bases lying between them. The CDR3 totals 13 residues. CDR3 region: CASSLDTFYGYTF. The CDR3 nucleotides are TGTGCCAGCAGCTTAGACACGTTTTATGGCTACACCTTC.

This chain joins TRBV9 and TRBJ2-5; D may be TRBD2 (5 bases). The germline V gene encodes CDR1 SGDLS and CDR2 YYNGEE. The germline V and J ends were trimmed by 5 bases and 5 bases, with 25 bases remaining between them. The CDR3 is made up of 17 amino acids. The CDR3: CASRECGWGRFLETQYF. For the CDR3, the DNA is TGTGCCAGCAGAGAATGCGGGTGGGGTAGGTTTCTGGAGACCCAGTACTTC.

The rearrangement links TRBV10-3 to TRBJ2-3; weak D call: TRBD2 (5 bases). Trimming pared 7 bases from V and 3 bases from J, leaving 11 bases between. CDR1 and CDR2 (germline): ENHRY, SYGVKD. The CDR3 extends over 13 amino acids. CDR3: CAIMRGLTDTQYF. The CDR3, as DNA: TGTGCCATCATGCGCGGGTTAACAGATACGCAGTATTTT.

The gene calls are TRBV7-8 and TRBJ2-7; 8 nucleotides line up with TRBD1. CDR1 is SGHVS and CDR2 is FQNEAQ in the germline V gene. The V gene end was trimmed by 5 bases and the J gene end by 4 bases; junction bases not matched to a gene: 19. The CDR3 sequence is 18 residues long. CDR3 protein: CASSPNAPDRGTSYEQYF. CDR3 bases: TGTGCCAGCAGCCCCAACGCCCCCGACAGGGGCACTAGTTACGAGCAGTACTTC.

J is TRBJ2-6 and V is TRBV7-4; TRBD1 matches 9 bases. Unmatched junction bases numbered 6, after V lost 4 bases and J lost 2 bases. Germline V gene data show CDR1 as SGHVT and CDR2 as SQSDAQ. The CDR3 is made up of 17 amino acids. The CDR3 region has the DNA TGTGCCAGCAGCTCCGGGGACAGGGACGCTGGGGCCAACGTCCTGACTTTC. This translates into CASSSGDRDAGANVLTF.

This chain joins TRBV5-5 and TRBJ2-5; D not certain. V shed 6 bases and J shed 5 bases, with 8 bases lying between them. CDR1 is SGHKS, CDR2 YYEKEE, per germline (reference sequence). This CDR3 is built from 11 residues. CDR3 DNA sequence: TGTGCCAGCACCAGTCTGGAGACCCAGTACTTC. Protein product: CASTSLETQYF.

The genes are TRBV2 and TRBJ2-7; D may be TRBD1 (5 bases). The CDR3 sequence is 14 residues long. The V gene's germline CDR1 is SNHLY and CDR2 FYNNEI. The V gene lost 2 bases and the J gene lost 10 bases, with 18 bases spanning the gap. The CDR3 protein is CASSESQPSGQQYF. CDR3 nucleotides: TGTGCCAGCAGTGAATCTCAGCCATCAGGACAACAGTACTTC. Full variable domain (missing parts from reference TRBV2 and TRBJ2-7): EPEVTQTPSHQVTQMGQEVILRCVPISNHLYFYWYRQILGQKVEFLVSFYNNEISEKSEIFDDQFSVERPDGSNFTLKIRSTKLEDSAMYFCASSESQPSGQQYFGPGTRLTVT.

The V and J genes are TRBV5-5 and TRBJ2-5; D not resolved. Per germline, CDR1 SGHKS and CDR2 YYEKEE (reference sequence). Trimming took 3 bases from V and 3 from J, leaving 3 bases between them. CDR3 length: 11 residues. The CDR3 loop is CASSYKETQYF. The DNA of the CDR3 is TGTGCCAGCAGCTATAAAGAGACCCAGTACTTC. Variable domain in full (rest from reference TRBV5-5 and TRBJ2-5): DAGVTQSPTHLIKTRGQQVTLRCSPISGHKSVSWYQQVLGQGPQFIFQYYEKEERGRGNFPDRFSARQFPNYSSELNVNALLLGDSALYLCASSYKETQYFGPGTRLLVL.

DNA of the CDR3: TGTGCCAGCAGCTTAGGGGGACTTTCCGGGGGAAACATTCAGTACTTC. It is translated as CASSLGGLSGGNIQYF. V is TRBV7-9 and J is TRBJ2-4; TRBD2 is a possible D gene (6 bases). The CDR3 runs 16 residues. V lost 1 base and J 6 bases, leaving 16 bases between the germline ends. The germline gives CDR1 SEHNR, CDR2 FQNEAQ (reference sequence).

V and J are TRBV4-1 and TRBJ1-4; D perhaps matches TRBD1 (6 bases). Germline CDR1 is MGHRA and CDR2 is YSYEKL. The CDR3 extends over 17 amino acids. V lost 5 bases and J lost 3, with 19 bases in between. The CDR3 region is CASSGERGASANEKLFF. Written as DNA, the CDR3 is TGCGCCAGCAGCGGAGAACGGGGGGCGTCGGCTAATGAAAAACTGTTTTTT.

V and J are TRBV15 and TRBJ2-7, with D possibly being TRBD2 (6 bases). The CDR3 length is 13 residues. V was pared by 4 bases and J by 2 bases, with 9 bases between. Germline V gene data show CDR1 as LNHNV and CDR2 as YYDKDF (reference sequence). This CDR3 is CATSNRETYEQYF. CDR3 DNA sequence: TGTGCCACCAGCAACCGGGAGACCTACGAGCAGTACTTC.

J is TRBJ2-5 and V is TRBV5-4; D unresolved. This CDR3 has 13 amino acids. Germline CDR1 SGHNT, CDR2 YYREEE (reference sequence). Trimming removed 2 bases from V and 3 bases from J, with 8 bases in between. The CDR3 region has the DNA TGTGCCAGCAGCTTAACTTCTAAAGAGACCCAGTACTTC. Its protein is CASSLTSKETQYF. The whole variable domain, filled in from reference TRBV5-4 and TRBJ2-5, reads ETGVTQSPTHLIKTRGQQVTLRCSSQSGHNTVSWYQQALGQGPQFIFQYYREEENGRGNFPPRFSGLQFPNYSSELNVNALELDDSALYLCASSLTSKETQYFGPGTRLLVL.

This chain joins TRBV6-5 and TRBJ1-2; tentatively, D is TRBD1 (5 bases). The V end was cut by 0 bases, the J end by 8 bases, with 10 bases between. The CDR3 loop spans 13 amino acids. Germline CDR1 reads MNHEY; CDR2 reads SVGAGI. CDR3 DNA sequence: TGTGCCAGCAGTTACTCGAAGGGACTAGGCTACACCTTC. This codes for CASSYSKGLGYTF.